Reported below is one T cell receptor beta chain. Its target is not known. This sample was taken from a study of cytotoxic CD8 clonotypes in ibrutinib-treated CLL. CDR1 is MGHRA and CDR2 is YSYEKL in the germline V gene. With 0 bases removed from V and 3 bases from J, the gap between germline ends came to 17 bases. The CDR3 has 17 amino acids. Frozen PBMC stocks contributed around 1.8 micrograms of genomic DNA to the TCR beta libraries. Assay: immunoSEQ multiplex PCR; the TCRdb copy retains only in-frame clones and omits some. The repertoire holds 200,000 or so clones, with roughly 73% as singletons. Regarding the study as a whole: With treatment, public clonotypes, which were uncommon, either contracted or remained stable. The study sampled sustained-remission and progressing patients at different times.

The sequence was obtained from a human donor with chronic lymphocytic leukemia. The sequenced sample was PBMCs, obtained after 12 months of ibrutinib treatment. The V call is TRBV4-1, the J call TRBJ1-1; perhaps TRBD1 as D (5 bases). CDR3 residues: CASSQDPAQGSDTEAFF. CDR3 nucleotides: TGCGCCAGCAGCCAAGACCCCGCGCAGGGATCGGACACTGAAGCTTTCTTT.